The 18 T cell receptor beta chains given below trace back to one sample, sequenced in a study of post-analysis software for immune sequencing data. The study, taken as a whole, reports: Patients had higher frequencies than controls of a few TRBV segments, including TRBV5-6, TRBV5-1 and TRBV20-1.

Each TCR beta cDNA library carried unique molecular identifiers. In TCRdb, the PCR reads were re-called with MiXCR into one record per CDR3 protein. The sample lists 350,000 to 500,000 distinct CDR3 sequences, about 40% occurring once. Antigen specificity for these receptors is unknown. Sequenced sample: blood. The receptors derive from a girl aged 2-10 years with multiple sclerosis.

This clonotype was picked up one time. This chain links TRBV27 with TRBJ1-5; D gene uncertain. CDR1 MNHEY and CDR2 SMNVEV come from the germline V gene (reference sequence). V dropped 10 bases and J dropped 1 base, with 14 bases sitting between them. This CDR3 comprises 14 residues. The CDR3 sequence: CATRPGSSNQPQHF. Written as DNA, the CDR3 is TGTGCCACGAGACCGGGTTCCAGCAATCAGCCCCAGCATTTT.

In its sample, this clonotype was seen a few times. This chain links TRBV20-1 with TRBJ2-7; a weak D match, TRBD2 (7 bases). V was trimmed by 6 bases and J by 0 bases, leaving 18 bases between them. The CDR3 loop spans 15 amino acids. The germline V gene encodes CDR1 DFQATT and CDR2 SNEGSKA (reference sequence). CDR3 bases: TGCAGTGCGACCGGGGGGCCTTGGAGCTCCTACGAGCAGTACTTC. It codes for CSATGGPWSSYEQYF.

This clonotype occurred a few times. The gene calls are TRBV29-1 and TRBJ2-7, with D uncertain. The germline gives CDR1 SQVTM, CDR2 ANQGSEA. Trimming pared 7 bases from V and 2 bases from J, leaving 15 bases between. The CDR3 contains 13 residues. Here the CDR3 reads CSAKGWETYEQYF. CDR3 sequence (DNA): TGCAGCGCAAAAGGTTGGGAAACCTACGAGCAGTACTTC.

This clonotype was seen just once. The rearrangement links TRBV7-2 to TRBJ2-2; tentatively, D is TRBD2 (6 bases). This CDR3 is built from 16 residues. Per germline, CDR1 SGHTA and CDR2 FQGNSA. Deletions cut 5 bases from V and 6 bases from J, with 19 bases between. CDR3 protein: CASSPTGRLVAGELFF. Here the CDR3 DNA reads TGTGCCAGCAGCCCCACCGGGAGACTAGTTGCCGGGGAGCTGTTTTTT.

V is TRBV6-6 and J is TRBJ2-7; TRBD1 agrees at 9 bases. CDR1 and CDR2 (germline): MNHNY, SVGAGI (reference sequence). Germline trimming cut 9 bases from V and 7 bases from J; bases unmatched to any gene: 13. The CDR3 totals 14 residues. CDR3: CASAHPGQGNEQYF. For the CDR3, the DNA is TGTGCCAGTGCCCATCCGGGACAGGGCAATGAGCAGTACTTC.

The CDR3 region is CASSQGQTMNTEAFF. As DNA, the CDR3 is TGCGCCAGCAGCCAAGGACAGACCATGAACACTGAAGCTTTCTTT. The chain is built from TRBV4-1 and TRBJ1-1; a possible D gene is TRBD1 (5 bases). The germline V gene has CDR1 MGHRA and CDR2 YSYEKL. Trimming cost V 1 base and J 0 bases, with 9 bases left between them. CDR3 length equals 15 residues.

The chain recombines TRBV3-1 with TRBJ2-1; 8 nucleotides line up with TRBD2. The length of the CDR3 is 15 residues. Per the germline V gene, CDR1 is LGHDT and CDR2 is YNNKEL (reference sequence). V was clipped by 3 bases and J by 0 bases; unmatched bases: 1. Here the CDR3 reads CASSHSGGSYNEQFF. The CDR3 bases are TGTGCCAGCAGCCACAGCGGGGGCTCCTACAATGAGCAGTTCTTC.

For the CDR3, the DNA is TGTGCCAGCAGCCCCGACGGATACCAAGAGACCCAGTACTTC. Its translation: CASSPDGYQETQYF. This chain connects TRBV7-9 to TRBJ2-5, with unresolved D. The V and J ends lost 5 bases and 0 bases respectively, with 10 bases between them. This CDR3 has 14 amino acids. Per the germline V gene, CDR1 is SEHNR and CDR2 is FQNEAQ (reference sequence). Filled out from reference TRBV7-9 and TRBJ2-5, the complete variable domain reads DTGVSQNPRHKITKRGQNVTFRCDPISEHNRLYWYRQTLGQGPEFLTYFQNEAQLEKSRLLSDRFSAERPKGSFSTLEIQRTEQGDSAMYLCASSPDGYQETQYFGPGTRLLVL.

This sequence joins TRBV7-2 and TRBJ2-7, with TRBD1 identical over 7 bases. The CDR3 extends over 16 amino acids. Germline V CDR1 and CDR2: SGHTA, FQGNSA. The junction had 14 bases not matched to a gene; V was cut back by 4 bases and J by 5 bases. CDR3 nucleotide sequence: TGTGCCAGCAGCTCCGGGACAGTACCGCGTTGGGACGAGCAGTACTTC. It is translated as CASSSGTVPRWDEQYF. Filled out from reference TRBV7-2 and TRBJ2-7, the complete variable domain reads GAGVSQSPSNKVTEKGKDVELRCDPISGHTALYWYRQSLGQGLEFLIYFQGNSAPDKSGLPSDRFSAERTGGSVSTLTIQRTQQEDSAVYLCASSSGTVPRWDEQYFGPGTRLTVT.

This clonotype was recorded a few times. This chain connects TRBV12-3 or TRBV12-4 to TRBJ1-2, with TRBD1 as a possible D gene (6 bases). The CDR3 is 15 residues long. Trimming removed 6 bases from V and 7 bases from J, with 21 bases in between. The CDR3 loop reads CASSYGQSLSLGYTF. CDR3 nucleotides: TGTGCCAGCAGCTACGGACAGTCCCTGTCCCTTGGCTACACCTTC.

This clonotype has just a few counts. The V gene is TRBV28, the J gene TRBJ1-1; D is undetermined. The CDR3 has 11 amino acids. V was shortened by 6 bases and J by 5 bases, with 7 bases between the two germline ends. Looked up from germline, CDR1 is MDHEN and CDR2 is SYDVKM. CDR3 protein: CASSLLTEAFF. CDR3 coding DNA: TGTGCCAGCAGCTTACTAACTGAAGCTTTCTTT.

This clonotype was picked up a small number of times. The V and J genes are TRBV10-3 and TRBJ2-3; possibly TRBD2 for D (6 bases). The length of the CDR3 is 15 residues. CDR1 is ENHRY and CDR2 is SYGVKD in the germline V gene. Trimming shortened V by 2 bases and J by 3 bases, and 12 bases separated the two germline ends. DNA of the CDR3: TGTGCCATCAGTGAGGGGAGGTTATGGACAGATACGCAGTATTTT. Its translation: CAISEGRLWTDTQYF.

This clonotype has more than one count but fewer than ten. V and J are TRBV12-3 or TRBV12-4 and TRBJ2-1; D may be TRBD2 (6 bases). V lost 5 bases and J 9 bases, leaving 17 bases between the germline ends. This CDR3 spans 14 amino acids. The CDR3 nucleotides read TGTGCCAGCAGTGCACCGACTAGAATTAGTGAGCAGTTCTTC. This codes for CASSAPTRISEQFF.

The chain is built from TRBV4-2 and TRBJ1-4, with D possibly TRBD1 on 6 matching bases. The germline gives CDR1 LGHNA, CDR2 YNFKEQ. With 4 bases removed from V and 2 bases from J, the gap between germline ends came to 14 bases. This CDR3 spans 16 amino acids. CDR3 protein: CASSRSQGLTNEKLFF. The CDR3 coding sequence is TGTGCCAGCAGCCGATCCCAGGGGTTGACTAATGAAAAACTGTTTTTT.

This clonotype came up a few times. The CDR3 is CASSLTLAGGPDTQYF. CDR3 DNA: TGTGCCAGCAGCTTAACGTTAGCGGGAGGCCCGGATACGCAGTATTTT. V usage is TRBV7-3 and J usage is TRBJ2-3; TRBD2 matches at 10 bases. The CDR3 loop spans 16 amino acids. The germline gives CDR1 SGHTA, CDR2 FQGTGA. V trimming: 0 bases; J trimming: 6 bases; junction bases outside the gene matches: 6.

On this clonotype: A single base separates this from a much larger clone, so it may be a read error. Here the CDR3 reads CASSLETVGAETQYF. The CDR3 bases are TGTGCCAGCAGCTTAGAAACTGTAGGGGCAGAGACCCAGTACTTC. The chain combines TRBV7-9 with TRBJ2-5; possible D gene TRBD1, 5 bases. V was shortened by 1 base and J by 4 bases, with 13 bases between the two germline ends. The CDR3 contains 15 residues. Germline V gene lookup returns CDR1 SEHNR and CDR2 FQNEAQ (reference sequence).

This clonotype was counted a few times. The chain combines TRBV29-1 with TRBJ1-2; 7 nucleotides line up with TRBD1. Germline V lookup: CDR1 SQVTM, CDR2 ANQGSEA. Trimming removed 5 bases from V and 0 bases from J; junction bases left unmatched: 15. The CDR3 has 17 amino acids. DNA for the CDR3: TGCAGCGTTCTGGACAGGCTCGACGGGCCCTCTAACTATGGCTACACCTTC. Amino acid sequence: CSVLDRLDGPSNYGYTF. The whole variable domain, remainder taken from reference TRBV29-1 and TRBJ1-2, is SAVISQKPSRDICQRGTSLTIQCQVDSQVTMMFWYRQQPGQSLTLIATANQGSEATYESGFVIDKFPISRPNLTFSTLTVSNMSPEDSSIYLCSVLDRLDGPSNYGYTFGSGTRLTVV.

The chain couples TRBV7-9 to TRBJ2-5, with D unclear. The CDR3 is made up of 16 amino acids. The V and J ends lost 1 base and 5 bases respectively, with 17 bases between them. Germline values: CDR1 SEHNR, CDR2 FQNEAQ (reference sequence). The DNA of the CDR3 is TGTGCCAGCAGCTTAGGGCCATTGGCGGCTGAGGAGACCCAGTACTTC. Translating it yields CASSLGPLAAEETQYF.